The 10 T cell receptor beta chains below come from one sample, sequenced in a study of T cells after yellow fever vaccination. TCRdb processed the 5' RACE reads anew with MiXCR; each CDR3 protein has one entry. The table lists 120,000 or so distinct CDR3 sequences, 13% to 15% of them singletons. The starting material was CD8+ T cells sorted from PBMCs, obtained 5 days after the yellow fever booster vaccination. The origin of the receptors is a man between 18 and 35 years old who received the YFV17D yellow fever vaccine.

This clonotype was counted ten times or more. This rearrangement joins TRBV20-1 to TRBJ2-5; possibly TRBD1 or TRBD2 for D (5 bases each). Germline CDR1 reads DFQATT; CDR2 reads SNEGSKA (reference sequence). This CDR3 has 15 residues. V dropped 6 bases and J dropped 1 base, with 18 bases sitting between them. The CDR3 bases are TGCAGTGCCGACCTGGTGGGGGAGATCCAAGAGACCCAGTACTTC. Translating it yields CSADLVGEIQETQYF.

The chain joins TRBV4-1 to TRBJ2-4; D remains ambiguous. The V and J ends lost 6 bases and 6 bases respectively, with 15 bases between them. This CDR3 is 14 amino acids long. Germline lookup yields CDR1 MGHRA and CDR2 YSYEKL. The CDR3 coding sequence is TGCGCCAGCAGTCACCCCCCCATGCGAAACATTCAGTACTTC. The encoded protein is CASSHPPMRNIQYF.

This chain connects TRBV4-3 to TRBJ2-5, with D unclear. The CDR3 consists of 13 residues. The V gene's germline CDR1 is LGHNA and CDR2 YSLEER. V was pared by 0 bases and J by 2 bases, with 4 bases between. In DNA form, the CDR3 reads TGCGCCAGCAGCCAAGAATGGCAAGAGACCCAGTACTTC. It encodes CASSQEWQETQYF.

This clonotype has only a few counts. V usage is TRBV10-1 and J usage is TRBJ2-1; TRBD2 might be the D (5 bases). The V gene's germline CDR1 is WNHNN and CDR2 SYGVQD (reference sequence). The CDR3 extends over 13 amino acids. V was clipped by 3 bases and J by 8 bases, with 11 bases between them. The CDR3 reads CASSDRGIDEQFF. The CDR3 DNA sequence: TGCGCCAGCAGTGATCGAGGGATCGATGAGCAGTTCTTC.

This clonotype appeared a few times. The genes are TRBV11-2 and TRBJ2-7; D is possibly TRBD1 or TRBD2 (5 bases each). This CDR3 contains 15 residues. Per germline, CDR1 SGHAT and CDR2 FQNNGV. The V end was cut by 1 base, the J end by 2 bases, with 12 bases between. CDR3 nucleotides: TGTGCCAGCAGCTTAGGGGGGACGGAGACCTACGAGCAGTACTTC. Translation: CASSLGGTETYEQYF. The full variable domain, with the rest looked up from reference TRBV11-2 and TRBJ2-7, is EAGVAQSPRYKIIEKRQSVAFWCNPISGHATLYWYQQILGQGPKLLIQFQNNGVVDDSQLPKDRFSAERLKGVDSTLKIQPAKLEDSAVYLCASSLGGTETYEQYFGPGTRLTVT.

This clonotype was detected only a few times. V gene TRBV7-8 combines with J gene TRBJ2-3; 11 bases line up with TRBD2. Looked up from germline, CDR1 is SGHVS and CDR2 is FQNEAQ. J was trimmed by 4 bases and V by 5 bases; bases with no gene match: 17. The CDR3 is 19 residues long. CDR3 sequence reads: CASSPSPDTSGGSADTQYF. DNA for the CDR3: TGTGCCAGCAGCCCAAGCCCTGATACTAGCGGGGGCAGTGCAGATACGCAGTATTTT. The variable domain in full, with the rest retrieved from reference TRBV7-8 and TRBJ2-3, is GAGVSQSPRYKVAKRGQDVALRCDPISGHVSLFWYQQALGQGPEFLTYFQNEAQLDKSGLPSDRFFAERPEGSVSTLKIQRTQQEDSAVYLCASSPSPDTSGGSADTQYFGPGTRLTVL.

The rearrangement joins TRBV27 to TRBJ1-3; D uncertain. CDR1 and CDR2 (germline): MNHEY, SMNVEV (reference sequence). V lost 6 bases and J lost 9, with 18 bases in between. The CDR3 runs to 14 residues. This chain's CDR3 is CASSPSAQGSTIYF. The CDR3 nucleotides are TGTGCCAGCAGCCCCTCGGCCCAAGGTAGCACCATATATTTT.

This clonotype has only a few counts. The V and J genes are TRBV27 and TRBJ1-4, with D unclear. Per the germline V gene, CDR1 is MNHEY and CDR2 is SMNVEV (reference sequence). Between the trimmed V and J ends, which lost 5 bases and 6 bases, there was a span of 19 bases. This CDR3 is 16 amino acids long. CDR3 nucleotide sequence: TGTGCCAGCAGTCTAATCAGACCAGGTGTAGATGAAAAACTGTTTTTT. Translating it yields CASSLIRPGVDEKLFF.

The rearrangement links TRBV6-4 to TRBJ2-1; 12 bases match TRBD2. Germline CDR1 is MRHNA and CDR2 is SNTAGT. The CDR3 runs 15 residues. Trimming took 4 bases from V and 8 from J; bases not matched to a gene: 6. The CDR3 DNA is TGTGCCAGCAGTGTGGCTAGCGGGGGGGCCCATGAGCAGTTCTTC. This gives the protein CASSVASGGAHEQFF.

J is TRBJ2-5 and V is TRBV20-1; D not resolved. The CDR3 totals 13 residues. V lost 5 bases and J lost 2, with 12 bases in between. In germline, CDR1 is DFQATT, CDR2 SNEGSKA (reference sequence). CDR3 loop: CSALGNSQETQYF. CDR3 coding DNA: TGCAGTGCTTTGGGAAACAGTCAAGAGACCCAGTACTTC.